Sequencing of this TCR beta chain was carried out in a study of cytomegalovirus exposure and HLA in healthy donors. Clones were read by immunoSEQ multiplex PCR, and TCRdb kept only the in-frame ones, dropping some. The sample lists approximately 150,000 clones; about 89% were seen once. Germline CDR1 LGHNA, CDR2 YNFKEQ. The CDR3 has 14 residues. Losses at the gene ends were 4 bases for V and 7 bases for J; bases not matched to a gene: 4. The sample comprised PBMCs. The sequence derives from a man younger than 35 in good health and CMV-seropositive. The gene calls are TRBV4-2 and TRBJ2-1, with TRBD1 matching 10 bases. In DNA, the CDR3 is TGTGCCAGCAGCCTTCCGGGACAGGGGAATGAGCAGTTCTTC. Translating gives CASSLPGQGNEQFF.